These 2 T cell receptor beta chains came from one sample sequenced in a study of cytomegalovirus exposure and HLA in healthy donors. Vbeta (60) and Jbeta (13) primers were used in the PCR. The data were produced by immunoSEQ multiplex PCR, yet TCRdb's version contains in-frame clones alone and is incomplete. Among 35,000 to 45,000 clones listed, approximately 74% were seen once. The sample was PBMCs. The receptors were sampled from a man between 25 and 39 years old in good health and CMV-seronegative.

The chain combines TRBV10-3 with TRBJ1-1; 9 positions agree with TRBD1. This CDR3 spans 13 amino acids. V dropped 7 bases and J dropped 5; count of bases not matched to a gene: 5. Germline V lookup: CDR1 ENHRY, CDR2 SYGVKD. The CDR3 protein is CAIIGTGMTEAFF. CDR3 DNA: TGTGCCATCATAGGGACAGGGATGACTGAAGCTTTCTTT.

V is TRBV28 and J is TRBJ1-5; D gene ambiguous. The CDR3 spans 12 residues. CDR1 is MDHEN, CDR2 SYDVKM, per germline. The V end lost 5 bases, the J end lost 7 bases, and 9 bases lay between the germline ends. CDR3 loop: CASSVKEQPQHF. DNA for the CDR3: TGTGCCAGCAGTGTAAAGGAGCAGCCCCAGCATTTT.